The sequence of this T cell receptor (beta chain) was determined in a study of cytomegalovirus exposure and HLA in healthy donors. Study-wide context: Earlier findings included about 120 million unique TCR beta sequences obtained from 150 million to 200 million T cells. General study findings and limits: A link between a missense DCLRE1C variant and TCR beta V- and J-gene trimming emerged from a later analysis. In an earlier analysis, in 620 or so donors, most V segments appeared productive either ~90% or ~30% of the time.

Comment on this clone: The target antigen is unknown. This same CDR3 is encoded by further DNA sequences in the sample.

With 2 bases removed from V and 2 bases from J, the gap between germline ends came to 10 bases. Germline values: CDR1 MNHEY, CDR2 SMNVEV (reference sequence). This CDR3 has 14 amino acids. PCR employed 60 Vbeta and 13 Jbeta primers. Method: immunoSEQ multiplex PCR; TCRdb's copy keeps in-frame clones and lacks some. The repertoire table contains 100,000 to 150,000 clones. The gene calls are TRBV27 and TRBJ2-7; possibly TRBD2 for D (6 bases). The source is a woman in her thirties or forties in good health and CMV-seropositive. The source material was PBMCs. For the CDR3, the DNA is TGTGCCAGCAGTTTAGCCGGCGGGGCCTACGAGCAGTACTTC. Encoded protein: CASSLAGGAYEQYF.